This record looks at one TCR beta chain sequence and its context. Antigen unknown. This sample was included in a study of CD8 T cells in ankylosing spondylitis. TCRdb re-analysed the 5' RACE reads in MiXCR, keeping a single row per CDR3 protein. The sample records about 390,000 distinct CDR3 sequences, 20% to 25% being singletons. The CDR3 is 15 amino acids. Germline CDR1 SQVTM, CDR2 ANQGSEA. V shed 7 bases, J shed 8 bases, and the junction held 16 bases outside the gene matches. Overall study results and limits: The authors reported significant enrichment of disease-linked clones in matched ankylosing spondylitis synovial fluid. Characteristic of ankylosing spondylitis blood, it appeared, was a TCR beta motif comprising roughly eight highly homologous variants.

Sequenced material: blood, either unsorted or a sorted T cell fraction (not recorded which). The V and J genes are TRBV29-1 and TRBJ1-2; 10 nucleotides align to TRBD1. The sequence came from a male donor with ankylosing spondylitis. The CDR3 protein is CSGTVTGQGSGGYTF. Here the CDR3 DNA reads TGCAGCGGTACTGTAACGGGACAGGGGTCGGGCGGCTACACCTTC.